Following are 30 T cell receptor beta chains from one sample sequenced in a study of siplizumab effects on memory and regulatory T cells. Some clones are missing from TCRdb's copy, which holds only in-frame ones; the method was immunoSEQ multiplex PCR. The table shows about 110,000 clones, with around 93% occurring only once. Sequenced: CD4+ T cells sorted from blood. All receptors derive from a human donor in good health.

The DNA for the CDR3 is TGCGCCAGCAGCTATGGACAGGTTACCACAGATACGCAGTATTTT. Its translation: CASSYGQVTTDTQYF. V usage is TRBV5-1 and J usage is TRBJ2-3, with 7 positions matching TRBD1. The V gene's germline CDR1 is SGHRS and CDR2 YFSETQ. With 3 bases clipped from V and 2 bases from J, the junction kept 6 bases outside the gene matches. The CDR3 has 15 amino acids.

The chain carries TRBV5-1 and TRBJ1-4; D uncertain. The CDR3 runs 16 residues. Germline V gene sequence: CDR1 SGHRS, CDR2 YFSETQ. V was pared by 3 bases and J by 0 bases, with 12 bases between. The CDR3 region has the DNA TGCGCCAGCAGCTACGAGTCAGTACCAACTAATGAAAAACTGTTTTTT. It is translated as CASSYESVPTNEKLFF. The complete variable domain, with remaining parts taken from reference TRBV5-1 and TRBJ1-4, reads KAGVTQTPRYLIKTRGQQVTLSCSPISGHRSVSWYQQTPGQGLQFLFEYFSETQRNKGNFPGRFSGRQFSNSRSEMNVSTLELGDSALYLCASSYESVPTNEKLFFGSGTQLSVL.

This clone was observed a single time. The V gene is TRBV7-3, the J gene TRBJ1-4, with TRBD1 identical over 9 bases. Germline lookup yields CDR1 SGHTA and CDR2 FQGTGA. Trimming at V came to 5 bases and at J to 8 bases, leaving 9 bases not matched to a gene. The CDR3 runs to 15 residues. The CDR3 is CASSGADRGNEKLFF. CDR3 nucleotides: TGTGCCAGCAGCGGAGCGGACAGGGGAAACGAAAAACTGTTTTTT.

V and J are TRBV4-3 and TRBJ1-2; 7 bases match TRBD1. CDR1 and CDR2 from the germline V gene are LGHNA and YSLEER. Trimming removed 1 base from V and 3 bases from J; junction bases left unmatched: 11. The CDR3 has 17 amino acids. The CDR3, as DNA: TGCGCCAGCAGCCAAGCACCTCTGGCAGGGGGACACTATGGCTACACCTTC. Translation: CASSQAPLAGGHYGYTF.

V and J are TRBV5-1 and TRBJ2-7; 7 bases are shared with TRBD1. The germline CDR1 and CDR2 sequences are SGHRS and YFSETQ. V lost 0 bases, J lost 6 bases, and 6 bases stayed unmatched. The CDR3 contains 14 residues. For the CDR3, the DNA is TGCGCCAGCAGCTTGGGACAGGGTAGTGGCGAGCAGTACTTC. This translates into CASSLGQGSGEQYF.

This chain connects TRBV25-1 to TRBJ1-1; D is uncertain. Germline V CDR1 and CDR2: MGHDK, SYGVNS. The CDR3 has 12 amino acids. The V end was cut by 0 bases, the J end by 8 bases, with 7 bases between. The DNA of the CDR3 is TGTGCCAGCAGTGAATATACCGCCGAAGCTTTCTTT. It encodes CASSEYTAEAFF. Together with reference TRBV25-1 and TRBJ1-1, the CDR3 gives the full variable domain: EADIYQTPRYLVIGTGKKITLECSQTMGHDKMYWYQQDPGMELHLIHYSYGVNSTEKGDLSSESTVSRIRTEHFPLTLESARPSHTSQYLCASSEYTAEAFFGQGTRLTVV.

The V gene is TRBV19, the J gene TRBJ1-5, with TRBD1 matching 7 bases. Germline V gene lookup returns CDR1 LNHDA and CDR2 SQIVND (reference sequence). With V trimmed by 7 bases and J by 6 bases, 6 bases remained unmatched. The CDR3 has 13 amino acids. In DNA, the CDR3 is TGTGCCAGTACCACGACAGGGAGTCAGCCCCAGCATTTT. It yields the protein CASTTTGSQPQHF.

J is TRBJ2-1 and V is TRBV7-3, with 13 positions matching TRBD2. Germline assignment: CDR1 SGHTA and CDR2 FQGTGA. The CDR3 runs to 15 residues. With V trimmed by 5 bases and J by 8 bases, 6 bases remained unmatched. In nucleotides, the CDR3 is TGTGCCAGCAGCCCGACTAGCGGGGGGAACTATGAGCAGTTCTTC. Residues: CASSPTSGGNYEQFF.

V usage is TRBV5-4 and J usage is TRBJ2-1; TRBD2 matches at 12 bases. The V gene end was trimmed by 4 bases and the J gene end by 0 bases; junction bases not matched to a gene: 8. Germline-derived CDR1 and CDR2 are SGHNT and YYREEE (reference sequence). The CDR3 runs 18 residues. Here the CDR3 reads CASSSGTSGSSSYNEQFF. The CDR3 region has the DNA TGTGCCAGCAGCAGCGGGACTAGCGGGTCCAGCTCCTACAATGAGCAGTTCTTC. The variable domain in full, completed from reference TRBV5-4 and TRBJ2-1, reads ETGVTQSPTHLIKTRGQQVTLRCSSQSGHNTVSWYQQALGQGPQFIFQYYREEENGRGNFPPRFSGLQFPNYSSELNVNALELDDSALYLCASSSGTSGSSSYNEQFFGPGTRLTVL.

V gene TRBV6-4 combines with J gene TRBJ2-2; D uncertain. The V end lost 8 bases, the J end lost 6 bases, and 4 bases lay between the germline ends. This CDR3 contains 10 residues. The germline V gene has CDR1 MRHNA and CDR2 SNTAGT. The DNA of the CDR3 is TGTGCCAGCCCTGCCGGGGAGCTGTTTTTT. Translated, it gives CASPAGELFF.

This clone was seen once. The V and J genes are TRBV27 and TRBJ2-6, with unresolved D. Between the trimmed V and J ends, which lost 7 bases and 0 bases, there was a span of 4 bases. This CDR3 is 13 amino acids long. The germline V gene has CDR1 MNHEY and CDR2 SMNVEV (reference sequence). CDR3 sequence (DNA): TGTGCCAGCAAGGCCTCTGGGGCCAACGTCCTGACTTTC. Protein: CASKASGANVLTF.

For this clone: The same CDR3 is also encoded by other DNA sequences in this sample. As DNA, the CDR3 is TGTGCCAGCTCTCCGCCGAGCTCCTACGAGCAGTACTTC. As protein: CASSPPSSYEQYF. The V call is TRBV18, the J call TRBJ2-7; D gene uncertain. CDR3 length: 13 amino acids. The germline gives CDR1 KGHSH, CDR2 LQKENI. V was trimmed by 6 bases and J by 0 bases, leaving 9 bases between them.

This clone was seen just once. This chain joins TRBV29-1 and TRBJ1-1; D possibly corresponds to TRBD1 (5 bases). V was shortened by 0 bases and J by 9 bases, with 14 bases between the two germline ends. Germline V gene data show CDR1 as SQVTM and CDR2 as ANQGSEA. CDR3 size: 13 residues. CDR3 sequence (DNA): TGCAGCGTTGAAGATCAGGGAAGGATTAAAGCTTTCTTT. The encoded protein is CSVEDQGRIKAFF. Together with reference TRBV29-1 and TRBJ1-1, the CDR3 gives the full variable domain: SAVISQKPSRDICQRGTSLTIQCQVDSQVTMMFWYRQQPGQSLTLIATANQGSEATYESGFVIDKFPISRPNLTFSTLTVSNMSPEDSSIYLCSVEDQGRIKAFFGQGTRLTVV.

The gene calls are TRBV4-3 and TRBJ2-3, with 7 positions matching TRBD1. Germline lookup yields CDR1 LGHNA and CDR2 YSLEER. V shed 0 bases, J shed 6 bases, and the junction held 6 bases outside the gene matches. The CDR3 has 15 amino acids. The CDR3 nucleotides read TGCGCCAGCAGCCAAGACCCAGGGGGTTCGGATACGCAGTATTTT. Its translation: CASSQDPGGSDTQYF.

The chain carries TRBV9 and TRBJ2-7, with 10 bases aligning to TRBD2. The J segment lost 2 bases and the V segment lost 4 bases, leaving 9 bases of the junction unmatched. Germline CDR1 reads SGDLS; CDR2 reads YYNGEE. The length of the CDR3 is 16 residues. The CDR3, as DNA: TGTGCCAGCAGCTCAGAAGCGGGAGGGACAACCTACGAGCAGTACTTC. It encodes CASSSEAGGTTYEQYF.

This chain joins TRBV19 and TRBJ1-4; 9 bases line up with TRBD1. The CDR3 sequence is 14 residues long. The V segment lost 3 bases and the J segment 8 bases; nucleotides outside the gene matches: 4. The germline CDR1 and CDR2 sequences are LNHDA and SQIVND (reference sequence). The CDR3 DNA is TGTGCCAGTAGTATGGGACAGGGTCTCGAAAAACTGTTTTTT. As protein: CASSMGQGLEKLFF.

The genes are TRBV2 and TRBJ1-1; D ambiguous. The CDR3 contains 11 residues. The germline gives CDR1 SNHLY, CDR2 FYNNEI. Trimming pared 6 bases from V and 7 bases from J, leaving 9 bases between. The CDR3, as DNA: TGTGCCAGCAGCATAGAATATGAAGCTTTCTTT. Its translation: CASSIEYEAFF.

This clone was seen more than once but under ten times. The CDR3 is CSVSYLNTDTQYF. CDR3 in DNA: TGCAGCGTTTCGTACCTTAACACAGATACGCAGTATTTT. The J gene is TRBJ2-3, the V gene TRBV29-1; no reliable D call. Germline V CDR1 and CDR2: SQVTM, ANQGSEA. The CDR3 sequence is 13 residues long. Trimming shortened V by 5 bases and J by 2 bases, and 11 bases separated the two germline ends.

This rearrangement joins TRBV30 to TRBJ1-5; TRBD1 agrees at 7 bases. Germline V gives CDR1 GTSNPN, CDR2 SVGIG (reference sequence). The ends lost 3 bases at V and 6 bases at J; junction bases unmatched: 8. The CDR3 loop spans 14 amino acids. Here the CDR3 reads CAWSVQGGGQPQHF. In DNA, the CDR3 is TGTGCCTGGAGCGTTCAGGGGGGTGGTCAGCCCCAGCATTTT.

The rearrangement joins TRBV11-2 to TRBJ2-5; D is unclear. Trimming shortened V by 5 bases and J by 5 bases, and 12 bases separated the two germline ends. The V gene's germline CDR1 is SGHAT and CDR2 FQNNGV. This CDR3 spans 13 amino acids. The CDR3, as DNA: TGTGCCAGCAGCCGGTTTCCTGGGGAGACCCAGTACTTC. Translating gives CASSRFPGETQYF.

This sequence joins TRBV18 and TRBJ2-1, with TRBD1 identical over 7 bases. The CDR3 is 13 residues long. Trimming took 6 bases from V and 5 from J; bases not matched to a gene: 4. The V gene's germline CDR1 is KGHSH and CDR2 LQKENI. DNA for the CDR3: TGTGCCAGCTCGAGGGGACAGAACAATGAGCAGTTCTTC. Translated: CASSRGQNNEQFF.

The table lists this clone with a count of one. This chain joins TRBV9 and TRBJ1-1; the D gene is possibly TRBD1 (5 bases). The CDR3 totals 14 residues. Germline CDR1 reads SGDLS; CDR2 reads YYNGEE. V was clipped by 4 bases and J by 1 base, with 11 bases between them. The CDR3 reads CASSRWGENTEAFF. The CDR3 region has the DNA TGTGCCAGCAGCCGTTGGGGGGAGAACACTGAAGCTTTCTTT.

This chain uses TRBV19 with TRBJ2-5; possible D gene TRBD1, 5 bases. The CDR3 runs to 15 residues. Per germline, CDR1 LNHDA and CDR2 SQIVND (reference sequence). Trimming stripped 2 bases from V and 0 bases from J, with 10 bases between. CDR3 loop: CASSIPMGHQETQYF. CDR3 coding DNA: TGTGCCAGTAGTATACCAATGGGGCACCAAGAGACCCAGTACTTC.

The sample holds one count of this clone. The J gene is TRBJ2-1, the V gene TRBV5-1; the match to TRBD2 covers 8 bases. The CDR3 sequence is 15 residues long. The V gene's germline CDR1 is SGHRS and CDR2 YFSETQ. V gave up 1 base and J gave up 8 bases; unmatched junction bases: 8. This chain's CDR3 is CASSLLSGSVDEQFF. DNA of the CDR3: TGCGCCAGCAGCTTGCTCAGCGGGAGTGTGGATGAGCAGTTCTTC.

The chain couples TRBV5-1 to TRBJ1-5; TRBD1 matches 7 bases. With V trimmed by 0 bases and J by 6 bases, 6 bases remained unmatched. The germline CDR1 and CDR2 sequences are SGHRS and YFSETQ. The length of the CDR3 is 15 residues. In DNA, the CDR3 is TGCGCCAGCAGCTTGGGTACAGGGGTAAGTCAGCCCCAGCATTTT. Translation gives CASSLGTGVSQPQHF.

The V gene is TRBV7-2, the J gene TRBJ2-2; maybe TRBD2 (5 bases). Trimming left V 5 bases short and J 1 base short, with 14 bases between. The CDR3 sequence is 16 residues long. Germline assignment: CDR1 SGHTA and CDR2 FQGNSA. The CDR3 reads CASSRFLAGNTGELFF. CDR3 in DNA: TGTGCCAGCAGCAGATTTCTCGCGGGGAACACCGGGGAGCTGTTTTTT. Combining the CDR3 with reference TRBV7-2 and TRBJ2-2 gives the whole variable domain GAGVSQSPSNKVTEKGKDVELRCDPISGHTALYWYRQSLGQGLEFLIYFQGNSAPDKSGLPSDRFSAERTGGSVSTLTIQRTQQEDSAVYLCASSRFLAGNTGELFFGEGSRLTVL.

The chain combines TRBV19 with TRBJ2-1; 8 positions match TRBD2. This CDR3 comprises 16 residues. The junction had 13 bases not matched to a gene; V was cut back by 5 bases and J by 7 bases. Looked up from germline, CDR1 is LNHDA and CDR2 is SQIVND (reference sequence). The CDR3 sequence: CASSPLGSGRTNEQFF. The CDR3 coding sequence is TGTGCCAGTAGTCCCCTCGGCAGCGGGAGAACAAATGAGCAGTTCTTC.

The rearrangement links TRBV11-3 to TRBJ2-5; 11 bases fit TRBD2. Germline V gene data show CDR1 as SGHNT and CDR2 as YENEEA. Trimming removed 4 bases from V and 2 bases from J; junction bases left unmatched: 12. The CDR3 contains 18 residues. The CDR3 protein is CASSWQGILAGGQETQYF. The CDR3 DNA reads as TGTGCCAGCAGCTGGCAGGGGATTCTAGCGGGAGGACAAGAGACCCAGTACTTC.

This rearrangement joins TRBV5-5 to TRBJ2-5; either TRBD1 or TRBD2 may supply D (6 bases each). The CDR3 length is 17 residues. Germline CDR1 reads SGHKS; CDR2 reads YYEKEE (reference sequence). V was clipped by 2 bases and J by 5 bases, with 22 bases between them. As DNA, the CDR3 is TGTGCCAGCAGCTTTCGGGGGAGGACAGTTCAGAGTGAGACCCAGTACTTC. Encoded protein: CASSFRGRTVQSETQYF.

Here the CDR3 reads CASSRTELYGYTF. In DNA, the CDR3 is TGTGCCAGCAGCCGGACGGAGCTCTATGGCTACACCTTC. The chain carries TRBV7-2 and TRBJ1-2, with D uncertain. The length of the CDR3 is 13 residues. Germline V gives CDR1 SGHTA, CDR2 FQGNSA. V shed 5 bases and J shed 4 bases, with 11 bases lying between them. Drawing the rest from reference TRBV7-2 and TRBJ1-2, the complete variable domain is GAGVSQSPSNKVTEKGKDVELRCDPISGHTALYWYRQSLGQGLEFLIYFQGNSAPDKSGLPSDRFSAERTGGSVSTLTIQRTQQEDSAVYLCASSRTELYGYTFGSGTRLTVV.